The 23 T cell receptor beta chains below come from one sample, sequenced in a study of blood T cell repertoires in COVID-19. Generated by immunoSEQ multiplex PCR, the TCRdb table keeps only in-frame clones and is missing some. The data contain roughly 400,000 clones, about 90% of them singletons. The sequenced material came from PBMCs or T cells enriched from blood (not recorded which). The receptors shown here come from a woman under 40 who had recovered from COVID-19.

The rearrangement links TRBV7-3 to TRBJ2-7; 11 positions agree with TRBD2. Germline V CDR1 and CDR2: SGHTA, FQGTGA. Unmatched junction bases numbered 0, after V lost 3 bases and J lost 5 bases. This CDR3 has 13 residues. The CDR3 protein is CASSLTSGDEQYF. The CDR3 bases are TGTGCCAGCAGCTTGACTAGCGGGGACGAGCAGTACTTC.

This chain links TRBV9 with TRBJ1-1; 7 bases match TRBD1. The CDR3 has 16 residues. After removal of 0 bases from V and 0 bases from J, the junction contained 5 bases not matched to a gene. The V gene's germline CDR1 is SGDLS and CDR2 YYNGEE. The chain's CDR3 is CASSVGDSALNTEAFF. For the CDR3, the DNA is TGTGCCAGCAGCGTAGGGGACAGTGCTCTGAACACTGAAGCTTTCTTT.

The chain combines TRBV7-9 with TRBJ2-7; D gene uncertain. Germline values: CDR1 SEHNR, CDR2 FQNEAQ (reference sequence). Trimming took 5 bases from V and 2 from J, leaving 7 bases between them. The CDR3 extends over 12 amino acids. In DNA, the CDR3 is TGTGCCAGCAGCCTTGCTACCTACGAGCAGTACTTC. Its protein is CASSLATYEQYF.

The chain uses TRBV6-5 and TRBJ1-6; D gene ambiguous. V was cut by 7 bases and J by 10 bases, with 14 bases left in between. CDR1 MNHEY and CDR2 SVGAGI come from the germline V gene. The CDR3 extends over 13 amino acids. The CDR3 coding sequence is TGTGCCAGCAAGAGGGTATCAGGATCACCCCTCCACTTT. Translation gives CASKRVSGSPLHF.

V usage is TRBV5-4 and J usage is TRBJ1-6; no clear D gene. V dropped 9 bases and J dropped 0 bases, with 13 bases sitting between them. The CDR3 is 15 residues long. CDR1 SGHNT and CDR2 YYREEE come from the germline V gene (reference sequence). CDR3 protein: CATYGRSSYNSPLHF. CDR3 nucleotide sequence: TGTGCCACCTACGGGAGGAGCTCCTATAATTCACCCCTCCACTTT.

The rearrangement uses TRBV5-4 and TRBJ1-2, with no clear D. CDR3 length equals 14 residues. V was clipped by 6 bases and J by 6 bases, with 18 bases between them. In germline, CDR1 is SGHNT, CDR2 YYREEE (reference sequence). In DNA, the CDR3 is TGTGCCAGCACCCAGAGGGTGGCAGACCATGGCTACACCTTC. Protein sequence: CASTQRVADHGYTF.

This sequence joins TRBV7-9 and TRBJ2-3, with 11 bases lining up with TRBD2. This CDR3 region has 18 residues. The V gene end was trimmed by 5 bases and the J gene end by 4 bases; junction bases not matched to a gene: 14. Germline V gene lookup returns CDR1 SEHNR and CDR2 FQNEAQ (reference sequence). CDR3 coding DNA: TGTGCCAGCAGCCATACCATAGCGGGGGGGCGAGGTGCAGATACGCAGTATTTT. The encoded protein is CASSHTIAGGRGADTQYF.

The CDR3 is CSVEGTAEDYGYTF. The CDR3 bases are TGCAGCGTTGAAGGGACAGCAGAAGACTATGGCTACACCTTC. V is TRBV29-1 and J is TRBJ1-2; D possibly corresponds to TRBD1 (6 bases). The CDR3 runs to 14 residues. Germline assignment: CDR1 SQVTM and CDR2 ANQGSEA. Trimming pared 1 base from V and 3 bases from J, leaving 12 bases between. Using reference TRBV29-1 and TRBJ1-2 for the parts outside the CDR3, the full variable domain is SAVISQKPSRDICQRGTSLTIQCQVDSQVTMMFWYRQQPGQSLTLIATANQGSEATYESGFVIDKFPISRPNLTFSTLTVSNMSPEDSSIYLCSVEGTAEDYGYTFGSGTRLTVV.

This clone has only one observation. The chain joins TRBV5-1 to TRBJ1-1, with D tentatively TRBD1 (5 bases). V lost 0 bases, J lost 4 bases, and 13 bases lay in between. The CDR3 extends over 15 amino acids. Germline CDR1 SGHRS, CDR2 YFSETQ. The CDR3 here is CASSLDPGVATEAFF. In DNA form, the CDR3 reads TGCGCCAGCAGCTTGGATCCGGGGGTGGCCACTGAAGCTTTCTTT.

The CDR3 reads CASVGTSGNYEQYF. The CDR3 DNA reads TGTGCCAGCGTCGGTACTAGCGGGAACTACGAGCAGTACTTC. The gene calls are TRBV11-2 and TRBJ2-7; 10 bases agree with TRBD2. This CDR3 is 14 amino acids long. The V gene's germline CDR1 is SGHAT and CDR2 FQNNGV. Germline trimming cut 8 bases from V and 3 bases from J; bases unmatched to any gene: 7. Full variable domain (outside the CDR3, taken from reference TRBV11-2 and TRBJ2-7): EAGVAQSPRYKIIEKRQSVAFWCNPISGHATLYWYQQILGQGPKLLIQFQNNGVVDDSQLPKDRFSAERLKGVDSTLKIQPAKLEDSAVYLCASVGTSGNYEQYFGPGTRLTVT.

This chain links TRBV7-3 with TRBJ2-5, with 9 bases that match TRBD1. With 4 bases clipped from V and 6 bases from J, the junction kept 12 bases outside the gene matches. Germline CDR1 is SGHTA and CDR2 is FQGTGA. The CDR3 is 16 amino acids. The CDR3 sequence is CASSWTPGQGAQTQYF. Here the CDR3 DNA reads TGTGCCAGCAGCTGGACTCCGGGACAGGGAGCCCAGACCCAGTACTTC.

The chain couples TRBV18 to TRBJ2-1; D is perhaps TRBD2 (5 bases). Germline V gene sequence: CDR1 KGHSH, CDR2 LQKENI. The length of the CDR3 is 16 residues. Trimming took off 1 base at V and 1 base at J, with 11 bases between the two ends. The CDR3 nucleotides read TGTGCCAGCTCACCACGGCCAAGCGGTTCCTACAATGAGCAGTTCTTC. Translated, it gives CASSPRPSGSYNEQFF. The full variable domain, rest sourced from reference TRBV18 and TRBJ2-1, is NAGVMQNPRHLVRRRGQEARLRCSPMKGHSHVYWYRQLPEEGLKFMVYLQKENIIDESGMPKERFSAEFPKEGPSILRIQQVVRGDSAAYFCASSPRPSGSYNEQFFGPGTRLTVL.

The V gene is TRBV7-8, the J gene TRBJ1-2; D is ambiguous. Deletions cut 5 bases from V and 3 bases from J, with 16 bases between. This CDR3 spans 15 amino acids. Germline CDR1 SGHVS, CDR2 FQNEAQ. CDR3 region: CASSNRTGLDYGYTF. The DNA of the CDR3 is TGTGCCAGCAGCAATAGGACGGGATTGGACTATGGCTACACCTTC. Supplemented by reference TRBV7-8 and TRBJ1-2, the full variable domain reads GAGVSQSPRYKVAKRGQDVALRCDPISGHVSLFWYQQALGQGPEFLTYFQNEAQLDKSGLPSDRFFAERPEGSVSTLKIQRTQQEDSAVYLCASSNRTGLDYGYTFGSGTRLTVV.

The J gene is TRBJ2-3, the V gene TRBV6-5, with TRBD1 identical over 7 bases. V was clipped by 6 bases and J by 4 bases; unmatched bases: 10. The CDR3 spans 15 residues. Germline CDR1 reads MNHEY; CDR2 reads SVGAGI. For the CDR3, the DNA is TGTGCCAGCAGGAGACAGGGTAACAGACCAGATACGCAGTATTTT. It yields the protein CASRRQGNRPDTQYF.

Here the CDR3 reads CASSSSRLSNYGYTF. The CDR3 region has the DNA TGTGCCAGCAGCTCTAGCAGGCTTTCTAACTATGGCTACACCTTC. The gene calls are TRBV7-2 and TRBJ1-2; D unresolved. With 4 bases removed from V and 0 bases from J, the gap between germline ends came to 12 bases. Per the germline V gene, CDR1 is SGHTA and CDR2 is FQGNSA. CDR3 length equals 15 residues.

The chain is built from TRBV6-5 and TRBJ1-6; a possible D gene is TRBD1 (5 bases). Trimming left V 0 bases short and J 9 bases short, with 15 bases between. Germline CDR1 reads MNHEY; CDR2 reads SVGAGI. The CDR3 runs 16 residues. As DNA, the CDR3 is TGTGCCAGCAGTTACTCGATATCAGGGATAGGTTCACCCCTCCACTTT. It translates to CASSYSISGIGSPLHF.

This chain connects TRBV28 to TRBJ1-3; D is unclear. This CDR3 contains 15 residues. Trimming pared 4 bases from V and 0 bases from J, leaving 10 bases between. Germline CDR1 and CDR2: MDHEN and SYDVKM. In nucleotides, the CDR3 is TGTGCCAGCAGTTGGACTAACCCCTCTGGAAACACCATATATTTT. It is translated as CASSWTNPSGNTIYF.

V usage is TRBV19 and J usage is TRBJ1-5, with a weak D call TRBD1 (5 bases). Trimming shortened V by 2 bases and J by 2 bases, and 7 bases separated the two germline ends. CDR1 and CDR2 from the germline V gene are LNHDA and SQIVND (reference sequence). CDR3 size: 14 residues. The CDR3 here is CASSIRRGNQPQHF. The CDR3 bases are TGTGCCAGTAGTATACGCAGGGGCAATCAGCCCCAGCATTTT.

The gene calls are TRBV7-9 and TRBJ2-5; 7 bases match TRBD2. Trimming took 2 bases from V and 5 from J; bases not matched to a gene: 8. Germline lookup yields CDR1 SEHNR and CDR2 FQNEAQ (reference sequence). The CDR3 loop spans 15 amino acids. DNA of the CDR3: TGTGCCAGCAGCTTATACGGCGGGGGTGCGGAGACCCAGTACTTC. Its translation: CASSLYGGGAETQYF.

The chain combines TRBV2 with TRBJ2-7; D is undetermined. Looked up from germline, CDR1 is SNHLY and CDR2 is FYNNEI. Between the trimmed V and J ends, which lost 10 bases and 1 base, there was a span of 5 bases. The CDR3 totals 10 residues. The CDR3 spells CAIGSYEQYF. Here the CDR3 DNA reads TGTGCCATCGGTTCCTACGAGCAGTACTTC.

The V gene is TRBV20-1, the J gene TRBJ2-5; 9 positions match TRBD2. V lost 8 bases to trimming and J lost 5 bases; unmatched junction nucleotides: 3. The CDR3 consists of 11 residues. Germline assignment: CDR1 DFQATT and CDR2 SNEGSKA (reference sequence). As DNA, the CDR3 is TGCAGTATAGCGGGGGTTGAGACCCAGTACTTC. Translated: CSIAGVETQYF.

This chain joins TRBV5-1 and TRBJ2-5; TRBD2 matches 16 bases. Trimming took 2 bases from V and 4 from J; bases not matched to a gene: 11. The CDR3 spans 19 residues. Looked up from germline, CDR1 is SGHRS and CDR2 is YFSETQ. Here the CDR3 reads CASSFGTSGGARFGETQYF. CDR3 coding DNA: TGCGCCAGCAGCTTCGGGACTAGCGGGGGGGCCAGGTTTGGAGAGACCCAGTACTTC.

The V call is TRBV2, the J call TRBJ2-5; 10 nucleotides line up with TRBD1. The CDR3 sequence is 15 residues long. V was pared by 5 bases and J by 5 bases, with 8 bases of the junction left unmatched. Looked up from germline, CDR1 is SNHLY and CDR2 is FYNNEI. As DNA, the CDR3 is TGTGCCAGCAGTCCCGGACAGGGGGATCGTGAGACCCAGTACTTC. Its translation: CASSPGQGDRETQYF.